This note documents a single TCR beta chain sequence. Its antigen is still unknown. These data come from a study of blood T cells in healthy people across ages. Broader study findings: Naive T cell percentage showed a strong correlation with TCR beta diversity. Fewer expanded clones and more diversity marked long-lived versus aged donors.

Then a second PCR, running roughly 7 to 12 cycles, was carried out with a sample-barcoded 5' primer and a J-beta primer mix. Each cDNA molecule received a tag from a template-switch adaptor that had 12 random nucleotides. TCRdb independently ran MiXCR on the 5' RACE reads; one entry per CDR3 protein. This sample yields 1.5 million to 2 million distinct CDR3 sequences, of which 28% are seen a single time; 6.5% to 8.5% belongs to the top ten. Trimming pared 0 bases from V and 4 bases from J, leaving 9 bases between. The germline gives CDR1 SEHNR, CDR2 FQNEAQ (reference sequence). This CDR3 is built from 15 residues.

The sequencing sample was made of blood. This chain joins TRBV7-9 and TRBJ1-4; D ambiguous. The source is a woman aged 30 to 39 in good health. CDR3 sequence: CASSLAQAGNEKLFF. In DNA, the CDR3 is TGTGCCAGCAGCTTAGCTCAGGCCGGTAATGAAAAACTGTTTTTT.